The clone carrying this T cell receptor (beta chain) was recorded at least ten times. Its target is unknown. The data derive from a study of T cells in Graves' hyperthyroidism and ophthalmopathy. Study-level results: Stable hyperthyroidism and ophthalmopathy were separated using 13 V-J signatures.

TCR beta CDR3 region amplification was performed from RNA transcripts. When the TCR CDR3 underwent first-round RT-PCR, the HTBI primer set was used. In TCRdb, the multiplex PCR reads were re-called with MiXCR into one record per CDR3 protein. The sample lists fewer than 650,000 distinct CDR3 sequences; about 14% were seen once. Looked up from germline, CDR1 is MNHEY and CDR2 is SVGAGI. V lost 5 bases and J lost 3; bases outside the gene matches: 8. There are 16 residues in the CDR3. V usage is TRBV6-5 and J usage is TRBJ1-5; 9 nucleotides agree with TRBD1. Sequenced material: blood. This TCR was recovered from a woman aged 40 to 50 with Graves' ophthalmopathy. CDR3 sequence reads: CASSRGTGPINQPQHF. The CDR3 DNA reads TGTGCCAGCAGTAGGGGGACAGGGCCGATCAATCAGCCCCAGCATTTT.